The 8 T cell receptor beta chains reported below all come from one sample, sequenced in a study of regulatory T cells in long-lasting Graves disease (dated by TCRdb to the early 2020s). The time point label, read with the paper, signifies: persistent/refractory GD, antithyroid drugs over 5 years with positive TRAb. For both TCR sequencing and RNA sequencing, RNA was extracted from PBMCs in TRIzol. Libraries were made using multiplex PCR. Sequencing took place on an Illumina HiSeq 4000. To build TCR beta libraries, CDR3 regions were amplified by Arm-PCR using iRepertoire HTBI primers. In-frame beta chains were kept once TCRdb had trimmed the public reads at Q25 with fastp and called clones with MiXCR. Rows are unified per CDR3 protein, each entry keeping the most common DNA and genes. This sample is represented by roughly 500,000 distinct CDR3 sequences; under 25% of them were singletons. Of the sample, approximately 7.8% is held by the ten largest clones.

Sequenced material: peripheral blood mononuclear cells (PBMCs), taken when the disease was refractory, from a patient treated with antithyroid drugs. The receptors stem from a female donor with Graves disease.

This clonotype has at least ten counts. The chain links TRBV28 to TRBJ1-4, with 10 bases matching TRBD1. The CDR3 totals 15 residues. V lost 6 bases, J lost 5 bases, and 6 bases stayed unmatched. Germline lookup yields CDR1 MDHEN and CDR2 SYDVKM. The CDR3 spells CASSPRTGGNEKLFF. The CDR3 nucleotides are TGTGCCAGCAGCCCAAGGACAGGGGGAAATGAAAAACTGTTTTTT.

As regards this clonotype: This clone may be a read error of a much larger clone one base away. This chain connects TRBV28 to TRBJ1-4, with a possible D match to TRBD1 (5 bases). Germline V gene lookup returns CDR1 MDHEN and CDR2 SYDVKM. The CDR3 is made up of 16 amino acids. Trimming pared 3 bases from V and 12 bases from J, leaving 23 bases between. The CDR3 DNA sequence: TGTGCCAGCAGTTTTTTGGCCCGCGGGGTTCTGGGGGAACTGTTTTTT. Protein product: CASSFLARGVLGELFF.

At least ten counts were recorded for this clonotype. In DNA, the CDR3 is TGTGCCAGCCGAGAGGGGGAGACCCAGTACTTC. Translation: CASREGETQYF. V is TRBV12-3 or TRBV12-4 and J is TRBJ2-5; D may be TRBD1 or TRBD2 (5 bases each). With 8 bases removed from V and 5 bases from J, the gap between germline ends came to 9 bases. This CDR3 region has 11 residues.

A note on this clonotype: A read error may explain this, as a much larger clone is one base away. The chain combines TRBV6-6 with TRBJ1-6; D is unresolved. The germline V gene encodes CDR1 MNHNY and CDR2 SVGAGI (reference sequence). V was clipped by 1 base and J by 1 base, with 11 bases between them. CDR3 size: 17 residues. CDR3 in DNA: TGTGCCAGCAGTTACTTGATCGATGGATCCTATAATTCACCCCTCCACTTT. Translation gives CASSYLIDGSYNSPLHF.

Ten or more counts support this clonotype. The V call is TRBV30, the J call TRBJ1-6; 9 bases match TRBD1. From germline, CDR1 is GTSNPN and CDR2 SVGIG (reference sequence). The CDR3 spans 15 residues. The J segment lost 10 bases and the V segment lost 0 bases, leaving 7 bases of the junction unmatched. The DNA of the CDR3 is TGTGCCTGGAGTGTCCGGACAGGGGTTTTGTCACCCCTCCACTTT. Residues: CAWSVRTGVLSPLHF.

This clonotype was recorded many times. This chain links TRBV7-9 with TRBJ2-7; D unresolved. Germline CDR1 SEHNR, CDR2 FQNEAQ (reference sequence). This CDR3 region has 15 residues. The V and J ends lost 5 bases and 5 bases respectively, with 19 bases between them. CDR3: CASSPASLSPHEQYF. The CDR3 region has the DNA TGTGCCAGCAGCCCGGCTAGTCTATCCCCCCACGAGCAGTACTTC.

CDR3 nucleotides: TGTGCCAGTAGCTCCGGGGCAGGTCCCCCCGAGCAGTACTTC. It yields the protein CASSSGAGPPEQYF. V usage is TRBV19 and J usage is TRBJ2-7; the D gene could be TRBD1 or TRBD2 (5 bases each). Germline V gene sequence: CDR1 LNHDA, CDR2 SQIVND (reference sequence). Between the trimmed V and J ends, which lost 6 bases and 6 bases, there was a span of 18 bases. CDR3 size: 14 residues.

This clonotype was seen ten or more times. The chain uses TRBV28 and TRBJ2-5, with D tentatively TRBD2 (6 bases). V lost 4 bases to trimming and J lost 4 bases, with 10 bases between them. This CDR3 is built from 13 residues. From germline, CDR1 is MDHEN and CDR2 SYDVKM. Here the CDR3 reads CASSSEGGETQYF. The CDR3 DNA is TGTGCCAGCAGTTCGGAGGGCGGAGAGACCCAGTACTTC.